This T cell receptor beta chain was recovered during a study of T cell responses to AZD1222 COVID-19 vaccine. Whole-study results and caveats: Increased Spike-specific TCR breadth and depth were observed after two AZD1222 doses. Donor demographics were predominantly white British with a female majority; clonal diversity may be underestimated. CD4 TCRs associated with vaccination spanned spike, dominating at 160-218 and 743-854. At baseline, just five to seven AZD1222 recipients tested seropositive.

TCRdb's table, derived via immunoSEQ multiplex PCR, lists solely in-frame clones and lacks some. This sample has some 150,000 clones; approximately 85% occur once, and the top ten carry 6.5% to 8.5%. Comment on this clone: Its antigen remains unknown.

Germline loops: CDR1 SGHVS, CDR2 FQNEAQ. V was pared by 0 bases and J by 2 bases, with 11 bases between. The CDR3 runs 15 residues. This material consisted of peripheral blood, taken 28 days after the second dose of the MenACWY control vaccine. This receptor was taken from an adult who received the MenACWY meningococcal vaccine as a control. This chain joins TRBV7-8 and TRBJ2-7; D ambiguous. The chain's CDR3 is CASSLAGQPAYEQYF. For the CDR3, the DNA is TGTGCCAGCAGCTTAGCGGGCCAGCCAGCCTACGAGCAGTACTTC. Together with reference TRBV7-8 and TRBJ2-7, the CDR3 gives the full variable domain: GAGVSQSPRYKVAKRGQDVALRCDPISGHVSLFWYQQALGQGPEFLTYFQNEAQLDKSGLPSDRFFAERPEGSVSTLKIQRTQQEDSAVYLCASSLAGQPAYEQYFGPGTRLTVT.